This TCR beta chain was sequenced during a study of T cells and Merkel cell carcinoma outcomes. Points from the study as a whole: Repertoire plus T-cell density reportedly predicted Merkel cell carcinoma outcomes.

This clone was counted a few times. Its antigen is currently unknown. The table came from immunoSEQ multiplex PCR; TCRdb's copy has only in-frame clones and leaves some out. The sample includes about 19,000 clones, over 70% of them seen just once. V shed 0 bases and J shed 7 bases, with 19 bases lying between them. Germline V gene data show CDR1 as SGHRS and CDR2 as YFSETQ. CDR3 length equals 16 residues. This receptor was obtained from a human donor with Merkel cell carcinoma. This rearrangement joins TRBV5-1 to TRBJ1-2, with a tentative D call TRBD1 (6 bases). The sequenced material came from tumor tissue from Merkel cell carcinoma. CDR3 DNA sequence: TGCGCCAGCAGCTTGGCCTCAGGGGCAACTATGGTTGGCTACACCTTC. Its protein product is CASSLASGATMVGYTF.